One TCR beta chain is described in this entry. What it recognizes is unknown. Unrecorded immune exposures were likely, despite nominal health at sampling. This entry comes from a study of cytomegalovirus exposure and HLA in healthy donors. The study ran its PCR with 60 Vbeta and 13 Jbeta primers. Assay: immunoSEQ multiplex PCR; the TCRdb copy retains only in-frame clones and omits some. Among approximately 170,000 clones listed, approximately 77% were seen once. Study-wide results and limits: It was confirmed in vitro that three of the CMV-associated chains were specific for CMV antigens. TRBV6-2, TRBV6-3 and other indistinguishable V segments were excluded. Accurate prediction of HLA-A and HLA-B alleles (for most subjects) was reportedly achieved from TCR beta sequences.

V lost 5 bases, J lost 9 bases, and 8 bases lay in between. This CDR3 is built from 10 residues. Germline lookup yields CDR1 DFQATT and CDR2 SNEGSKA (reference sequence). The TCR was taken from a male donor in good health and CMV-seropositive. Material: PBMCs. The V gene is TRBV20-1, the J gene TRBJ2-1, with D possibly being TRBD1 (6 bases). CDR3 amino acids: CSALGGEQFF. The CDR3 nucleotides read TGCAGTGCTCTAGGGGGTGAGCAGTTCTTC.